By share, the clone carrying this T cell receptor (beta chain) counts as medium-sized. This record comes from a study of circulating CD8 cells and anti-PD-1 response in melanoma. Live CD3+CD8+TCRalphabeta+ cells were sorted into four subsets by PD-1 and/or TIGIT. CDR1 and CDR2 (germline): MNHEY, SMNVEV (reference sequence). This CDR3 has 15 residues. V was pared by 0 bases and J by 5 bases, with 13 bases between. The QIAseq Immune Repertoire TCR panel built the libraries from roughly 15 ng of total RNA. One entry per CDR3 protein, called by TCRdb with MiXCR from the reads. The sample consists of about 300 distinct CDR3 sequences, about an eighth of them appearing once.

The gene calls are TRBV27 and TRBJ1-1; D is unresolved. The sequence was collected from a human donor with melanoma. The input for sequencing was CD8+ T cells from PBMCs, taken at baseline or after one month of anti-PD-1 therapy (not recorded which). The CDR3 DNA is TGTGCCAGCAGTTTATCGCGGGAGAGGGAGACTGAAGCTTTCTTT. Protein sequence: CASSLSRERETEAFF.